Sequencing of this T cell receptor (beta chain) was carried out in a study of PD-1 blockade in classical Hodgkin lymphoma. Time point reported: newly diagnosed, previously untreated cHL patient sample. Generated by immunoSEQ multiplex PCR, the TCRdb table keeps only in-frame clones and is missing some. The table lists about 30,000 clones, just over 90% of them singletons. The germline CDR1 and CDR2 sequences are MDHEN and SYDVKM. V was clipped by 6 bases and J by 4 bases; unmatched bases: 5. The CDR3 is 15 amino acids. The chain uses TRBV28 and TRBJ2-7, with TRBD2 matching 14 bases. This TCR came from a human donor with classical Hodgkin lymphoma. What was sequenced was peripheral blood mononuclear cells (PBMCs). As DNA, the CDR3 is TGTGCCAGCAGACCTGGGACTAGCGGGAGTTACGAGCAGTACTTC. The encoded protein is CASRPGTSGSYEQYF.